The clone carrying this T cell receptor (beta chain) was counted a few times. The antigen is not known. Use of 60 Vbeta and 13 Jbeta primers characterized the PCR. Original methodology: Later work found 74 million or so unique TCR beta chains, with 9 million to 13 million shared. The repertoire was sequenced with immunoSEQ multiplex PCR; TCRdb's copy has only in-frame clones and lacks some. The V and J calls and clone size come from that table; D and trimming were worked out from the DNA. The profile shows 120,000 or so clones, over 8.5% of them singletons. With V trimmed by 7 bases and J by 6 bases, 5 bases remained unmatched. In germline, CDR1 is SGHNT, CDR2 YENEEA. The CDR3 is 15 amino acids. This entry comes from a study of cytomegalovirus exposure and HLA in healthy donors. Study findings and constraints: In vitro experiments confirmed that three CMV-associated chains were specific for CMV antigens. Presence/absence analyses treated sequencing depth as roughly uniform across donors. Beyond CMV serostatus, there was no information to go on about immune exposure.

The V call is TRBV11-3, the J call TRBJ2-2, with 13 nucleotides matching TRBD2. Sequencing input: PBMCs. This sequence originates from a woman aged 40 to 50 in good health and CMV-seropositive. The CDR3 sequence: CASTSGLAGAGELFF. The CDR3, as DNA: TGTGCCAGCACCTCCGGACTAGCGGGGGCCGGGGAGCTGTTTTTT.